In its sample, the clone carrying this T cell receptor beta chain was seen a few times. Its cognate antigen is unknown. The authors reverse transcribed all of the isolated RNA, so sequencing captured expressed TCRB transcripts. Sequenced by immunoSEQ multiplex PCR; TCRdb stores in-frame clones only, minus some. The sample includes around 500,000 clones, about an eighth seen only once; the top ten take less than 0.06%. The sample belongs to a study of beta chain features in type 1 diabetes. Across the whole study: All samples yielded 107,917,701 examined sorted cells.

General study findings and limits: Researchers report that Type 1 diabetes patients had moderately but significantly shorter TCRB CDR3s across all four CD4+ subsets.

The V end was cut by 2 bases, the J end by 6 bases, with 5 bases between. The CDR3 contains 12 residues. CDR1 and CDR2 from the germline V gene are SEHNR and FQNEAQ (reference sequence). The rearrangement joins TRBV7-9 to TRBJ2-1; D is unresolved. The sequencing sample was made of naive CD4+ T cells from blood. This receptor was identified in a woman between 18 and 29 years old in good health. CDR3 residues: CASSLSINEQFF. CDR3 nucleotide sequence: TGTGCCAGCAGCTTATCCATCAATGAGCAGTTCTTC.